The 24 T cell receptor beta chains listed next were all sequenced from one sample in a study of T cell repertoires in cytomegalovirus infection. TCRdb reprocessed the reads with MiXCR, giving one entry per CDR3 protein. In the table there are about 110,000 distinct CDR3 sequences, approximately 45% of which are singletons. These receptors have no known antigen. This specimen was CD8+ T cells from cultured PBMCs, taken from culture after CMV antigen stimulation. These receptors were obtained from a human donor in good health (CMV status not recorded). Some clones in this sample may be carry-over from other donors' samples.

The chain links TRBV27 to TRBJ2-5; TRBD1 aligns across 7 bases. Trimming cost V 4 bases and J 5 bases; bases outside gene matches: 10. CDR3 length: 15 amino acids. Germline V CDR1 and CDR2: MNHEY, SMNVEV (reference sequence). The CDR3: CASSSPGGSGETQYF. The CDR3 coding sequence is TGTGCCAGCAGTTCACCAGGGGGATCCGGGGAGACCCAGTACTTC.

Within the sample, this clonotype is medium-sized. The gene calls are TRBV27 and TRBJ1-1; 7 nucleotides align to TRBD1. This CDR3 contains 14 residues. The germline CDR1 and CDR2 sequences are MNHEY and SMNVEV (reference sequence). Germline trimming cut 3 bases from V and 4 bases from J; bases unmatched to any gene: 5. This CDR3 reads CASSLGPGGTEAFF. The CDR3 region has the DNA TGTGCCAGCAGTTTGGGGCCAGGGGGCACTGAAGCTTTCTTT.

This rearrangement joins TRBV27 to TRBJ2-1, with TRBD1 identical over 10 bases. The ends lost 7 bases at V and 5 bases at J; junction bases unmatched: 2. The germline gives CDR1 MNHEY, CDR2 SMNVEV (reference sequence). CDR3 length: 13 residues. Here the CDR3 reads CASKDRGDNEQFF. In DNA, the CDR3 is TGTGCCAGCAAGGACAGGGGGGACAATGAGCAGTTCTTC.

This clonotype turned up a few times. This chain links TRBV5-4 with TRBJ2-7; D perhaps matches TRBD2 (6 bases). This CDR3 comprises 14 residues. The germline CDR1 and CDR2 sequences are SGHNT and YYREEE (reference sequence). Deletions cut 4 bases from V and 0 bases from J, with 11 bases between. CDR3 nucleotide sequence: TGTGCCAGCAGCCCGGGACTGGTCTCCTACGAGCAGTACTTC. Its translation: CASSPGLVSYEQYF.

This clonotype was counted a few times. The chain recombines TRBV4-1 with TRBJ2-7; 8 nucleotides align to TRBD2. The CDR3 has 14 residues. In germline, CDR1 is MGHRA, CDR2 YSYEKL. Trimming removed 3 bases from V and 2 bases from J; junction bases left unmatched: 3. CDR3 sequence: CASSQAGGAYEQYF. In nucleotides, the CDR3 is TGCGCCAGCAGCCAGGCCGGGGGGGCCTACGAGCAGTACTTC.

The V and J genes are TRBV20-1 and TRBJ2-7; no firm D call. The V end lost 6 bases, the J end lost 0 bases, and 12 bases lay between the germline ends. The CDR3 length is 13 residues. Germline V lookup: CDR1 DFQATT, CDR2 SNEGSKA (reference sequence). The chain's CDR3 is CSAAFPDSYEQYF. The CDR3 bases are TGCAGTGCGGCATTTCCAGACTCCTACGAGCAGTACTTC.

This clonotype was picked up a small number of times. The chain carries TRBV7-8 and TRBJ2-7; D gene unclear. This CDR3 contains 15 residues. Trimming stripped 5 bases from V and 0 bases from J, with 14 bases between. Germline V CDR1 and CDR2: SGHVS, FQNEAQ. The CDR3 DNA is TGTGCCAGCAGCCCCCTCAACCCAAGCTCCTACGAGCAGTACTTC. This translates into CASSPLNPSSYEQYF.

This clonotype was counted between two and nine times. The chain carries TRBV11-2 and TRBJ2-3; tentative D call: TRBD1 (6 bases). Germline values: CDR1 SGHAT, CDR2 FQNNGV. With 6 bases removed from V and 2 bases from J, the gap between germline ends came to 21 bases. CDR3 length: 17 residues. The CDR3 DNA reads as TGTGCCAGCAGGGGGGTGGGACAACAGTCACCCACAGATACGCAGTATTTT. Protein sequence: CASRGVGQQSPTDTQYF.

The chain combines TRBV3-1 with TRBJ2-7; 7 bases are shared with TRBD1. The length of the CDR3 is 14 residues. From germline, CDR1 is LGHDT and CDR2 YNNKEL (reference sequence). J was trimmed by 2 bases and V by 6 bases; bases with no gene match: 7. This CDR3 is CASRRQGDPYEQYF. The CDR3 DNA sequence: TGTGCCAGCAGACGACAGGGTGACCCCTACGAGCAGTACTTC.

This clonotype was seen a handful of times. The chain is built from TRBV7-6 and TRBJ2-6; no firm D call. Germline-derived CDR1 and CDR2 are SGHVS and FNYEAQ. The ends were cut back, 5 bases at V and 0 bases at J, with 8 bases in the middle. This CDR3 is built from 15 residues. For the CDR3, the DNA is TGTGCCAGCAGCCCCAGGTACTCTGGGGCCAACGTCCTGACTTTC. Protein product: CASSPRYSGANVLTF.

The J gene is TRBJ2-1, the V gene TRBV20-1; TRBD2 matches 11 bases. V trimming: 6 bases; J trimming: 4 bases; junction bases outside the gene matches: 5. Germline-derived CDR1 and CDR2 are DFQATT and SNEGSKA (reference sequence). This CDR3 comprises 14 residues. This CDR3 reads CSAVGLADYNEQFF. CDR3 in DNA: TGCAGTGCCGTGGGACTAGCGGATTACAATGAGCAGTTCTTC.

The chain is built from TRBV7-9 and TRBJ1-2; D is unresolved. Trimming left V 8 bases short and J 3 bases short, with 10 bases between. Germline V lookup: CDR1 SEHNR, CDR2 FQNEAQ (reference sequence). The CDR3 consists of 12 residues. The CDR3 spells CASAAAYYGYTF. Here the CDR3 DNA reads TGTGCCAGCGCCGCAGCGTACTATGGCTACACCTTC.

This clonotype was recorded once. V usage is TRBV2 and J usage is TRBJ2-5, with D possibly being TRBD2 (7 bases). With 2 bases removed from V and 5 bases from J, the gap between germline ends came to 18 bases. The CDR3 spans 16 residues. Per the germline V gene, CDR1 is SNHLY and CDR2 is FYNNEI. CDR3 protein: CASSESFVGGLETQYF. CDR3 in DNA: TGTGCCAGCAGTGAATCTTTCGTGGGGGGGCTCGAGACCCAGTACTTC.

This rearrangement joins TRBV6-5 to TRBJ1-1; D unclear. There are 15 residues in the CDR3. The ends were cut back, 5 bases at V and 5 bases at J, with 18 bases in the middle. Germline V gene data show CDR1 as MNHEY and CDR2 as SVGAGI. The CDR3 region is CASSGPGKGATEAFF. The CDR3 bases are TGTGCCAGCAGTGGGCCGGGAAAGGGAGCTACTGAAGCTTTCTTT.

The genes are TRBV19 and TRBJ2-1; TRBD2 matches at 13 bases. Germline V CDR1 and CDR2: LNHDA, SQIVND (reference sequence). This CDR3 has 17 residues. The V and J ends lost 2 bases and 3 bases, in that order; junction bases with no gene match: 4. CDR3 coding DNA: TGTGCCAGTAGTATATCGACTAGCGGGGGGCTCTACAATGAGCAGTTCTTC. Its translation is CASSISTSGGLYNEQFF.

In its sample, this clonotype was seen a few times. The V gene is TRBV12-3 or TRBV12-4, the J gene TRBJ2-1; possibly TRBD2 for D (5 bases). Trimming left V 2 bases short and J 6 bases short, with 14 bases between. CDR3 length: 15 amino acids. The CDR3 protein is CASSLIGRRGNEQFF. CDR3 nucleotides: TGTGCCAGCAGTTTAATAGGGCGACGGGGCAATGAGCAGTTCTTC.

The genes are TRBV7-9 and TRBJ2-2; 9 positions match TRBD1. Unmatched junction bases numbered 8, after V lost 5 bases and J lost 7 bases. CDR3 length: 15 residues. Germline V gene sequence: CDR1 SEHNR, CDR2 FQNEAQ (reference sequence). The CDR3 loop is CASSRRTGASGELFF. Written as DNA, the CDR3 is TGTGCCAGCAGCCGACGGACAGGGGCGAGCGGGGAGCTGTTTTTT.

V and J are TRBV2 and TRBJ2-1, with D unresolved. The V end lost 3 bases, the J end lost 6 bases, and 6 bases lay between the germline ends. The germline CDR1 and CDR2 sequences are SNHLY and FYNNEI. This CDR3 is 12 amino acids long. The CDR3 region is CASSDGFNEQFF. CDR3 bases: TGTGCCAGCAGTGACGGATTCAATGAGCAGTTCTTC.

J is TRBJ2-7 and V is TRBV10-2; TRBD1 matches at 7 bases. With 7 bases clipped from V and 1 base from J, the junction kept 4 bases outside the gene matches. The CDR3 runs to 13 residues. Germline CDR1 reads WSHSY; CDR2 reads SAAADI. CDR3 residues: CASNRDSSYEQYF. The CDR3 DNA sequence: TGCGCCAGCAACCGGGACAGTTCCTACGAGCAGTACTTC.

V gene TRBV12-3 or TRBV12-4 combines with J gene TRBJ2-4; no clear D. V was cut by 3 bases and J by 0 bases, with 6 bases left in between. This CDR3 has 14 residues. The CDR3 coding sequence is TGTGCCAGCAGTTTTCGCAGAGCCAAAAACATTCAGTACTTC. Its protein is CASSFRRAKNIQYF.

V and J are TRBV28 and TRBJ1-1, with D hard to call. CDR1 MDHEN and CDR2 SYDVKM come from the germline V gene. This CDR3 has 13 amino acids. Trimming removed 4 bases from V and 2 bases from J, with 8 bases in between. CDR3 nucleotides: TGTGCCAGCAGTTATGTGATAAACACTGAAGCTTTCTTT. Translated: CASSYVINTEAFF.

There are many counts of this clonotype. The gene calls are TRBV7-3 and TRBJ2-1; D gene ambiguous. In germline, CDR1 is SGHTA, CDR2 FQGTGA. Trimming pared 5 bases from V and 9 bases from J, leaving 14 bases between. The CDR3 runs to 13 residues. The CDR3, as DNA: TGTGCCAGCAGCCCCGGGCAGCGTGGTGAGCAGTTCTTC. Translating it yields CASSPGQRGEQFF.

The V call is TRBV4-1, the J call TRBJ2-1; TRBD2 matches 9 bases. CDR1 is MGHRA, CDR2 YSYEKL, per germline. The junction had 6 bases not matched to a gene; V was cut back by 0 bases and J by 6 bases. This CDR3 region has 16 residues. The DNA of the CDR3 is TGCGCCAGCAGCCAAGAACCCAGCGGGGGGTTCAATGAGCAGTTCTTC. Encoded protein: CASSQEPSGGFNEQFF.

The gene calls are TRBV7-2 and TRBJ2-7; tentatively, D is TRBD1 (6 bases). The ends were cut back, 4 bases at V and 6 bases at J, with 16 bases in the middle. CDR1 and CDR2 (germline): SGHTA, FQGNSA. This CDR3 region has 14 residues. CDR3 in DNA: TGTGCCAGCAGCTGGGACACCCTGGCGCTCGAGCAGTACTTC. This translates into CASSWDTLALEQYF.